The present T cell receptor (beta chain) was sequenced within a study of shared clonotypes between healthy human individuals. Regarding the study as a whole: Sharing across four donors was highest in naive CD4 (approximately 5%) and lowest in memory CD8 (around 0.4%).

Some clones are missing from TCRdb's copy, which holds only in-frame ones; the method was immunoSEQ multiplex PCR. Among under 600,000 clones, about 97% were seen once, and the ten largest hold about 0.057%. Details on this clone: The antigen is not known.

The healthy adult donors were HIV-negative and reported no recent acute infections or vaccinations. The CDR3 covers 12 residues. Trimming took 0 bases from V and 11 from J, leaving 11 bases between them. Germline V gene sequence: CDR1 SGHRS, CDR2 YFSETQ. This receptor was obtained from a woman between 25 and 40 years old in good health. The sample was naive CD4+ T cells sorted from blood. Subset denoted: CD45RA+ positively selected. This rearrangement joins TRBV5-1 to TRBJ1-1, with D perhaps TRBD1 (5 bases). CDR3: CASSLEAGRAFF. The CDR3 DNA follows: TGCGCCAGCAGCTTGGAGGCAGGGAGGGCTTTCTTT.